The TCR beta chain under discussion was sequenced for a study of vaccination effects on CD4 cells after COVID-19. Having been cultured for ten to eleven days, the cells underwent CD4+ T cell isolation. Researchers swapped half the medium for IL-2 medium on both days 3 and 7. Germline CDR1 reads SEHNR; CDR2 reads FQNEAQ (reference sequence). The CDR3 runs to 14 residues. V dropped 7 bases and J dropped 0 bases, with 12 bases sitting between them. Repertoires were generated with immunoSEQ multiplex PCR, while TCRdb's copy carries only in-frame clones and drops some. The sample yields more than 30,000 clones, around 74% seen once. As concerns this clone: Its specificity is not known.

J is TRBJ1-1 and V is TRBV7-9, with no clear D. The sequence came from a human donor who received a COVID-19 vaccine. Here the sequenced sample was CD4+ T cells from PBMCs cultured without peptide, taken before COVID-19 vaccination. CDR3 in DNA: TGTGCCAGCACCCCTGGATCCATGAACACTGAAGCTTTCTTT. Protein product: CASTPGSMNTEAFF.